These 31 T cell receptor beta chains were sequenced from one sample in a study of graft-versus-host responses after intestinal transplantation. Assay: immunoSEQ multiplex PCR; the TCRdb copy retains only in-frame clones and omits some. The data show 35,000 to 45,000 clones, 80% to 95% seen once. The specimen comprised PBMCs, sampled 700 to 750 days after intestinal transplantation. All receptors come from a human patient who received an intestinal transplant, so some T cells may come from the graft donor.

The V and J genes are TRBV11-1 and TRBJ2-1; D perhaps matches TRBD2 (6 bases). This CDR3 region has 18 residues. V was trimmed by 0 bases and J by 1 base, leaving 16 bases between them. From germline, CDR1 is SGHAT and CDR2 FQDESV (reference sequence). The CDR3 nucleotides read TGTGCCAGCAGCTTAGCGTGGCATGCGGGACCTTCCTACAATGAGCAGTTCTTC. Its translation is CASSLAWHAGPSYNEQFF.

The count of this clone is one. The chain carries TRBV11-2 and TRBJ1-2, with D perhaps TRBD1 (5 bases). Germline V gives CDR1 SGHAT, CDR2 FQNNGV. V lost 7 bases, J lost 8 bases, and 11 bases lay in between. This CDR3 spans 11 amino acids. The CDR3 sequence is CASTGEGGYTF. Written as DNA, the CDR3 is TGTGCCAGCACCGGGGAGGGGGGCTACACCTTC.

The CDR3 reads CASSTYHQETQYF. CDR3 DNA sequence: TGTGCCAGCAGCACATACCACCAAGAGACCCAGTACTTC. J is TRBJ2-5 and V is TRBV6-5, with D unresolved. This CDR3 spans 13 amino acids. V was cut by 6 bases and J by 0 bases, with 8 bases left in between. Germline CDR1 is MNHEY and CDR2 is SVGAGI.

V and J are TRBV28 and TRBJ2-2; no reliable D call. CDR3 length equals 15 residues. V was pared by 10 bases and J by 0 bases, with 15 bases between. Germline CDR1 MDHEN, CDR2 SYDVKM. CDR3: CATKAQAANTGELFF. CDR3 nucleotides: TGTGCCACCAAGGCCCAGGCCGCGAACACCGGGGAGCTGTTTTTT.

This rearrangement joins TRBV5-4 to TRBJ2-1, with a weak D call TRBD1 (5 bases). V shed 4 bases and J shed 4 bases, with 12 bases lying between them. The CDR3 spans 14 residues. Per germline, CDR1 SGHNT and CDR2 YYREEE (reference sequence). The CDR3 reads CASSPSYRYNEQFF. The CDR3 DNA reads as TGTGCCAGCAGCCCCAGCTACAGGTACAATGAGCAGTTCTTC.

This chain connects TRBV29-1 to TRBJ2-7; the match to TRBD2 covers 14 bases. The CDR3 runs to 12 residues. J gave up 9 bases and V 6 bases, and 4 bases lay outside the gene matches. Germline lookup yields CDR1 SQVTM and CDR2 ANQGSEA. CDR3 amino acids: CSVEGLAGVQYF. CDR3 nucleotide sequence: TGCAGCGTCGAGGGACTAGCGGGGGTGCAGTACTTC.

The chain recombines TRBV29-1 with TRBJ2-1; 10 bases fit TRBD2. This CDR3 spans 18 amino acids. CDR1 is SQVTM, CDR2 ANQGSEA, per germline. V lost 6 bases and J lost 0; bases outside the gene matches: 14. CDR3 residues: CSVPAGGSLFSSYNEQFF. The CDR3 DNA sequence: TGCAGCGTCCCAGCGGGAGGGTCCCTTTTCTCCTCCTACAATGAGCAGTTCTTC.

V gene TRBV7-3 combines with J gene TRBJ2-2; D gene ambiguous. Germline CDR1 is SGHTA and CDR2 is FQGTGA. V was pared by 6 bases and J by 6 bases, with 11 bases between. This CDR3 has 13 residues. Written as DNA, the CDR3 is TGTGCCAGCAGTTTAGGAGAGGCCGGGGAGCTGTTTTTT. As protein: CASSLGEAGELFF.

This chain links TRBV2 with TRBJ1-1; TRBD1 might be the D (6 bases). CDR1 is SNHLY, CDR2 FYNNEI, per germline. CDR3 length equals 14 residues. V lost 6 bases and J lost 0, with 11 bases in between. The CDR3: CASRQGVMNTEAFF. Here the CDR3 DNA reads TGTGCCAGCAGACAGGGAGTAATGAACACTGAAGCTTTCTTT.

This clone has only a few counts. The chain combines TRBV30 with TRBJ1-1, with TRBD1 matching over 7 bases. The J segment lost 0 bases and the V segment lost 7 bases, leaving 8 bases of the junction unmatched. The CDR3 extends over 14 amino acids. The germline V gene has CDR1 GTSNPN and CDR2 SVGIG (reference sequence). Here the CDR3 DNA reads TGTGCCTCTCGACAGGGAAGCATGAACACTGAAGCTTTCTTT. The encoded protein is CASRQGSMNTEAFF.

The chain joins TRBV18 to TRBJ2-1, with 9 bases lining up with TRBD2. CDR3 size: 16 residues. Germline loops: CDR1 KGHSH, CDR2 LQKENI. Germline trimming cut 0 bases from V and 7 bases from J; bases unmatched to any gene: 7. CDR3: CASSPPRREGRNEQFF. CDR3 coding DNA: TGTGCCAGCTCACCACCCCGGCGGGAGGGCCGTAATGAGCAGTTCTTC.

The J gene is TRBJ2-5, the V gene TRBV5-1, with 9 nucleotides matching TRBD1. This CDR3 has 18 amino acids. Germline CDR1 SGHRS, CDR2 YFSETQ. V lost 4 bases to trimming and J lost 1 base; unmatched junction nucleotides: 14. CDR3 sequence: CASSPEERTGDLQETQYF. The CDR3 coding sequence is TGCGCCAGCAGCCCGGAAGAACGGACAGGGGACCTCCAAGAGACCCAGTACTTC.

V is TRBV15 and J is TRBJ2-7; D is unresolved. From germline, CDR1 is LNHNV and CDR2 YYDKDF (reference sequence). The CDR3 is 15 amino acids. V was shortened by 0 bases and J by 5 bases, with 14 bases between the two germline ends. CDR3 nucleotide sequence: TGTGCCACCAGCAGAGAGACGAGCGTCGCCCACGAGCAGTACTTC. Encoded protein: CATSRETSVAHEQYF.

The gene calls are TRBV18 and TRBJ1-2; no clear D. Trimming removed 3 bases from V and 6 bases from J, with 14 bases in between. This CDR3 is 14 amino acids long. CDR1 KGHSH and CDR2 LQKENI come from the germline V gene. In DNA, the CDR3 is TGTGCCAGCTCACCCTTTGACACCACCCATGGCTACACCTTC. Its protein is CASSPFDTTHGYTF.

The rearrangement joins TRBV11-2 to TRBJ2-5; D is uncertain. The DNA matches TRBJ2-7 better at its end, which makes the J call doubtful. The CDR3 is 10 amino acids. Germline V gene sequence: CDR1 SGHAT, CDR2 FQNNGV. The CDR3 DNA follows: TGTGCCAGCAGCTTCCGCGAGCAGTACTTC. Amino acid sequence: CASSFREQYF.

This chain uses TRBV5-1 with TRBJ2-3; D might be TRBD1 (6 bases). Trimming cost V 0 bases and J 8 bases, with 13 bases left between them. The CDR3 loop spans 14 amino acids. Germline values: CDR1 SGHRS, CDR2 YFSETQ. DNA for the CDR3: TGCGCCAGCAGCTTGGCAGGGGTGGACGCTACGCAGTATTTT. Translated: CASSLAGVDATQYF.

The V and J genes are TRBV4-2 and TRBJ2-3; the match to TRBD2 covers 8 bases. Per the germline V gene, CDR1 is LGHNA and CDR2 is YNFKEQ. The J segment lost 2 bases and the V segment lost 1 base, leaving 8 bases of the junction unmatched. This CDR3 has 17 amino acids. The CDR3 DNA reads TGTGCCAGCAGCCAAGGGAGCGCGGGGGGTCCCACAGATACGCAGTATTTT. It codes for CASSQGSAGGPTDTQYF.

Written as DNA, the CDR3 is TGTGCAAGTCGCTTAGGTACAGGCCTAGCCAAAAACATTCAGTACTTC. It translates to CASRLGTGLAKNIQYF. V usage is TRBV12-2 and J usage is TRBJ2-4; the table's D call, TRBD1, has no DNA check behind it. TRBV12-2 is a pseudogene. The CDR3 totals 16 residues.

The V gene is TRBV19, the J gene TRBJ1-1; no firm D call. Looked up from germline, CDR1 is LNHDA and CDR2 is SQIVND (reference sequence). The V end lost 5 bases, the J end lost 11 bases, and 12 bases lay between the germline ends. The CDR3 has 11 amino acids. The DNA for the CDR3 is TGTGCCAGTAGTCCTGGGCCACGGGCTTTCTTT. Its protein is CASSPGPRAFF.

The V call is TRBV2, the J call TRBJ2-7, with no clear D. Trimming took off 3 bases at V and 0 bases at J, with 9 bases between the two ends. Germline V lookup: CDR1 SNHLY, CDR2 FYNNEI. There are 14 residues in the CDR3. The CDR3 spells CASSDTVASYEQYF. The CDR3, as DNA: TGTGCCAGCAGTGACACAGTAGCCTCCTACGAGCAGTACTTC.

The chain employs TRBV11-2 and TRBJ2-2; no firm D call. CDR3 length: 13 residues. V gave up 0 bases and J gave up 7 bases, with 6 bases separating them. In germline, CDR1 is SGHAT, CDR2 FQNNGV. CDR3 sequence reads: CASSLDLDGELFF. CDR3 DNA sequence: TGTGCCAGCAGCTTAGATCTAGACGGGGAGCTGTTTTTT. Combining the CDR3 with reference TRBV11-2 and TRBJ2-2 gives the whole variable domain EAGVAQSPRYKIIEKRQSVAFWCNPISGHATLYWYQQILGQGPKLLIQFQNNGVVDDSQLPKDRFSAERLKGVDSTLKIQPAKLEDSAVYLCASSLDLDGELFFGEGSRLTVL.

The chain combines TRBV28 with TRBJ2-5; D is ambiguous. The CDR3 contains 13 residues. V lost 5 bases and J lost 7, with 14 bases in between. Germline assignment: CDR1 MDHEN and CDR2 SYDVKM. CDR3 in DNA: TGTGCCAGCAGTGATCCCGGCTGGTGGACCCAGTACTTC. It translates to CASSDPGWWTQYF.

This chain uses TRBV4-1 with TRBJ2-1, with 10 bases aligning to TRBD2. The CDR3 is 17 amino acids. V was pared by 1 base and J by 6 bases, with 9 bases of the junction left unmatched. Looked up from germline, CDR1 is MGHRA and CDR2 is YSYEKL. The CDR3, as DNA: TGCGCCAGCAGCCAAGGGGGAGCGGGAGGGAGAGGCAATGAGCAGTTCTTC. Its translation: CASSQGGAGGRGNEQFF.

The gene calls are TRBV10-2 and TRBJ2-2; maybe TRBD1 (6 bases). Germline assignment: CDR1 WSHSY and CDR2 SAAADI. Trimming pared 8 bases from V and 7 bases from J, leaving 17 bases between. The CDR3 spans 14 residues. CDR3 amino acids: CASVLAVGGGELFF. The CDR3 DNA is TGCGCCAGCGTTCTTGCGGTAGGGGGCGGGGAGCTGTTTTTT.

This chain's CDR3 is CATSRGESTDTQYF. The DNA of the CDR3 is TGTGCCACCAGCAGAGGGGAGAGCACAGATACGCAGTATTTT. The chain recombines TRBV15 with TRBJ2-3, with D possibly TRBD2 on 5 matching bases. The length of the CDR3 is 14 residues. Germline CDR1 and CDR2: LNHNV and YYDKDF (reference sequence). V lost 1 base and J 0 bases, leaving 5 bases between the germline ends.

J is TRBJ1-2 and V is TRBV5-5, with a possible D match to TRBD1 (6 bases). The CDR3 has 16 residues. V dropped 0 bases and J dropped 0 bases, with 12 bases sitting between them. Per the germline V gene, CDR1 is SGHKS and CDR2 is YYEKEE (reference sequence). CDR3 nucleotide sequence: TGTGCCAGCAGCTTGGATACAGGGCTAGCTAACTATGGCTACACCTTC. This sequence encodes CASSLDTGLANYGYTF. The full variable domain, in which reference TRBV5-5 and TRBJ1-2 provide the parts outside the CDR3, is DAGVTQSPTHLIKTRGQQVTLRCSPISGHKSVSWYQQVLGQGPQFIFQYYEKEERGRGNFPDRFSARQFPNYSSELNVNALLLGDSALYLCASSLDTGLANYGYTFGSGTRLTVV.

Comment on this clone: The sample contains more than one DNA sequence encoding this CDR3. CDR3 amino acids: CASSRTLEAFF. The DNA of the CDR3 is TGTGCCAGCAGCAGGACATTAGAAGCTTTCTTT. V usage is TRBV7-1 and J usage is TRBJ1-1; D is possibly TRBD1 (5 bases). TRBV7-1 is labeled an ORF, and its function is uncertain. The CDR3 spans 11 residues. V was trimmed by 5 bases and J by 8 bases, leaving 9 bases between them.

CDR3 protein: CASSLGQGSSYTF. CDR3 coding DNA: TGTGCCAGCAGTTTAGGACAGGGAAGTTCATACACCTTC. This chain links TRBV27 with TRBJ1-2, with 8 bases fitting TRBD1. The CDR3 is 13 amino acids. Germline V lookup: CDR1 MNHEY, CDR2 SMNVEV (reference sequence). The trim removed 2 bases at V and 11 bases at J, leaving 7 bases unmatched.

The chain joins TRBV6-5 to TRBJ2-2; no firm D call. Germline lookup yields CDR1 MNHEY and CDR2 SVGAGI. V lost 9 bases, J lost 6 bases, and 14 bases lay in between. The CDR3 totals 13 residues. The CDR3 DNA sequence: TGTGCCAGTCGTCCACTATGGGCCGGGGAGCTGTTTTTT. This sequence encodes CASRPLWAGELFF.

This clone was seen a few times. The V and J genes are TRBV28 and TRBJ2-7; no definite D call. CDR1 is MDHEN, CDR2 SYDVKM, per germline. There are 12 residues in the CDR3. Between the trimmed V and J ends, which lost 3 bases and 1 base, there was a span of 4 bases. The CDR3 spells CASSFLSYEQYF. DNA for the CDR3: TGTGCCAGCAGTTTCCTTTCCTACGAGCAGTACTTC.

CDR3 loop: CASSPSMREETQYF. DNA of the CDR3: TGTGCCAGCTCACCTTCCATGCGGGAAGAGACCCAGTACTTC. This chain links TRBV18 with TRBJ2-5, with a weak D call TRBD2 (5 bases). The ends were cut back, 3 bases at V and 3 bases at J, with 11 bases in the middle. The V gene's germline CDR1 is KGHSH and CDR2 LQKENI. There are 14 residues in the CDR3.